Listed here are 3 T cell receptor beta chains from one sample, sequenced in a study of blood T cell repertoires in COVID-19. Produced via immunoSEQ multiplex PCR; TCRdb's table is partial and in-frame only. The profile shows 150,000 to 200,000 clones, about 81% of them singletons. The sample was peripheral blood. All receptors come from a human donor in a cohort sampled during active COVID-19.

CDR3 protein: CASSSHQGSEQFF. CDR3 DNA sequence: TGTGCCAGCAGCTCCCACCAGGGAAGTGAGCAGTTCTTC. The rearrangement links TRBV14 to TRBJ2-1; D is perhaps TRBD1 (5 bases). The germline V gene encodes CDR1 SGHDN and CDR2 FVKESK. Trimming took off 5 bases at V and 9 bases at J, with 14 bases between the two ends. The CDR3 length is 13 residues. Complete variable domain (other parts from reference TRBV14 and TRBJ2-1): EAGVTQFPSHSVIEKGQTVTLRCDPISGHDNLYWYRRVMGKEIKFLLHFVKESKQDESGMPNNRFLAERTGGTYSTLKVQPAELEDSGVYFCASSSHQGSEQFFGPGTRLTVL.

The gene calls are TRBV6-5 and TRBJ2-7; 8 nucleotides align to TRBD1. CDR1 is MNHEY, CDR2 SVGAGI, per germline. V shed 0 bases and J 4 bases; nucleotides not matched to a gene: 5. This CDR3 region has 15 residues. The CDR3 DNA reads TGTGCCAGCAGTTACTCGACAGGGGCGAGGTACGAGCAGTACTTC. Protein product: CASSYSTGARYEQYF.

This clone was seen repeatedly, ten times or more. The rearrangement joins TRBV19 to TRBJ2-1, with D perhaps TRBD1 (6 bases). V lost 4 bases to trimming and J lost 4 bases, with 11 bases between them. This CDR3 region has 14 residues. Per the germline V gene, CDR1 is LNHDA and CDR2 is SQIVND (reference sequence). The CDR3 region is CASSKAGVYNEQFF. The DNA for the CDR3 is TGTGCCAGTAGTAAGGCAGGGGTATACAATGAGCAGTTCTTC.